This T cell receptor beta chain was retrieved from a study of neoadjuvant anti-PD-1 for oral cavity cancer. General study results and limits: Pretreatment Treg/Th17 ratio correlated inversely with post-treatment tumor clonality. TCR analyses covered only a few patients per response group.

Method: immunoSEQ multiplex PCR; TCRdb's copy keeps in-frame clones and lacks some. In the table there are about 80,000 clones, around 80% of which are singletons. For this clone: Antigen unknown.

Patients had HPV-negative, locally advanced oral cavity squamous cell carcinoma. Blood cells were analyzed directly, without culture or expansion. CDR3 length equals 15 residues. The germline gives CDR1 KGHSH, CDR2 LQKENI. Trimming cost V 3 bases and J 3 bases, with 15 bases left between them. The input for sequencing was PBMCs, taken before nivolumab (anti-PD-1) treatment. This TCR was sampled from a person aged 40-85 years with oral cavity squamous cell carcinoma. The genes are TRBV18 and TRBJ2-7; no firm D call. CDR3 DNA: TGTGCCAGCTCACCGAACGACATCCCCTACTACGAGCAGTACTTC. This gives the protein CASSPNDIPYYEQYF.